This TCR beta chain is drawn from a study of cytomegalovirus exposure and HLA in healthy donors. Notes on the study in general: Earlier analysis found most TCR beta V segments productive about 87% or about 30% of the time. A later analysis showed HLA-associated TCR beta chains outstripping equally common others in clonal expansion.

A note on this clone: As yet, its antigen is unknown.

The PCR had 60 Vbeta and 13 Jbeta primers. Here immunoSEQ multiplex PCR was the method, and the copy in TCRdb shows in-frame clones only, minus some. The top ten clones hold about 5% of a sample with almost 65,000 clones, around 74% of them seen once. Germline V gene sequence: CDR1 MNHEY, CDR2 SVGAGI. V lost 4 bases, J lost 9 bases, and 7 bases stayed unmatched. The CDR3 loop spans 14 amino acids. Sequencing was carried out using PBMCs. The chain is built from TRBV6-5 and TRBJ2-1; 9 positions agree with TRBD1. The sequence was collected from a male donor in good health and CMV-seropositive. CDR3 amino acids: CASSFIQGAGEQFF. CDR3 DNA: TGTGCCAGCAGTTTCATACAGGGGGCGGGTGAGCAGTTCTTC.